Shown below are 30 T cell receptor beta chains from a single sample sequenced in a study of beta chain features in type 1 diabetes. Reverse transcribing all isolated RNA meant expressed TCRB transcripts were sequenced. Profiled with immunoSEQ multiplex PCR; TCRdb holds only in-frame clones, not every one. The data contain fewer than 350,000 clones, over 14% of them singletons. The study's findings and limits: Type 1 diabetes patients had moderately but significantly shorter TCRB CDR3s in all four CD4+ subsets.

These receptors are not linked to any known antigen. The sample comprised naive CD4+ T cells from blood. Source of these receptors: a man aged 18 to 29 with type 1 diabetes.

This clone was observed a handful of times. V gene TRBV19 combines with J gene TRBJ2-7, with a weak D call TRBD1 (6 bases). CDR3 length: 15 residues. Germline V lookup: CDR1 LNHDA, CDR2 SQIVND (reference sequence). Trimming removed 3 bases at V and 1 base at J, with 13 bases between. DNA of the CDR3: TGTGCCAGTAGTATGGAACAGGGCAAATCCTACGAGCAGTACTTC. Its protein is CASSMEQGKSYEQYF.

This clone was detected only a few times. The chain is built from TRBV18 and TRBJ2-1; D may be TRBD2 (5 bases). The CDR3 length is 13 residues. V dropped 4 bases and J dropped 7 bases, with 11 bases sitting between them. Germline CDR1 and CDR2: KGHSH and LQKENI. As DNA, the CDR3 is TGTGCCAGCTCACTCGGGGTAATGAATGAGCAGTTCTTC. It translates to CASSLGVMNEQFF.

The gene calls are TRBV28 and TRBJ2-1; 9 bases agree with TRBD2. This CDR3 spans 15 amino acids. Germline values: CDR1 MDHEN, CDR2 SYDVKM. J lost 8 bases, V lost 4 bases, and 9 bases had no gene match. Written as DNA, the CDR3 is TGTGCCAGCAGTTCGGCGGGAGGGAGCAGGGATGAGCAGTTCTTC. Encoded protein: CASSSAGGSRDEQFF. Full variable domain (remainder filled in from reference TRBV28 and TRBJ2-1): DVKVTQSSRYLVKRTGEKVFLECVQDMDHENMFWYRQDPGLGLRLIYFSYDVKMKEKGDIPEGYSVSREKKERFSLILESASTNQTSMYLCASSSAGGSRDEQFFGPGTRLTVL.

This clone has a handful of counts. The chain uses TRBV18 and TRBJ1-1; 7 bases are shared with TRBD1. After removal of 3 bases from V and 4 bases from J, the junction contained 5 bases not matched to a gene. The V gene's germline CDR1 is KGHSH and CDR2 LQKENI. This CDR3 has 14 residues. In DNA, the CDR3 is TGTGCCAGCTCACCCCGGGACAGTGCCACTGAAGCTTTCTTT. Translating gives CASSPRDSATEAFF.

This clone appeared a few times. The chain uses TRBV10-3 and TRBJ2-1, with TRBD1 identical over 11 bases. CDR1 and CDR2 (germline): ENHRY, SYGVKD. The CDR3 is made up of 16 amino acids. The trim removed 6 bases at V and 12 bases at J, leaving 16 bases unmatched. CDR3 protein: CAISAHGDRGISGQFF. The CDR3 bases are TGTGCCATCAGCGCTCATGGGGACAGGGGGATCTCGGGGCAGTTCTTC.

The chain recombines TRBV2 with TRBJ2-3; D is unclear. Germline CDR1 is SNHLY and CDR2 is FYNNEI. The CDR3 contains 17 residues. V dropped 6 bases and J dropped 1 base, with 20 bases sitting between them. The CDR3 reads CASSHDSKIGGTDTQYF. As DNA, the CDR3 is TGTGCCAGCAGCCATGACTCGAAGATAGGAGGCACAGATACGCAGTATTTT.

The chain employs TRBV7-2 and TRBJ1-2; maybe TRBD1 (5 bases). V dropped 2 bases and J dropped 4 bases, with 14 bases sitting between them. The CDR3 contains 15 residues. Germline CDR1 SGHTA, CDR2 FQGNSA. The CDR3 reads CASSLYSGGSYGYTF. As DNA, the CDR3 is TGTGCCAGCAGCTTATATTCGGGGGGGAGCTATGGCTACACCTTC.

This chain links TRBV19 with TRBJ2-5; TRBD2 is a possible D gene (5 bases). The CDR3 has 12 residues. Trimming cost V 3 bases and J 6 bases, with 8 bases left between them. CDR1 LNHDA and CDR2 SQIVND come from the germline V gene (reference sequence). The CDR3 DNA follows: TGTGCCAGTAGTATGGGAGAACAGACCCAGTACTTC. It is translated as CASSMGEQTQYF.

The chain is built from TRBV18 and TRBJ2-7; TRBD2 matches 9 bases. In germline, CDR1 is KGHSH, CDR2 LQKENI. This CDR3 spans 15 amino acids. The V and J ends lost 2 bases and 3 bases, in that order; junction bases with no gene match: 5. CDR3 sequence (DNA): TGTGCCAGCTCACCAGCGGGGGGGCGGTACTACGAGCAGTACTTC. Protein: CASSPAGGRYYEQYF.

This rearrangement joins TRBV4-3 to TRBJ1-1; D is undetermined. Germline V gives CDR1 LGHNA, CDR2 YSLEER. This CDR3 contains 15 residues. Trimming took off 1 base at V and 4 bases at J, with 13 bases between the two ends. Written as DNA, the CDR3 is TGCGCCAGCAGCCAAGGGAACGCCGGGGTCACTGAAGCTTTCTTT. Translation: CASSQGNAGVTEAFF.

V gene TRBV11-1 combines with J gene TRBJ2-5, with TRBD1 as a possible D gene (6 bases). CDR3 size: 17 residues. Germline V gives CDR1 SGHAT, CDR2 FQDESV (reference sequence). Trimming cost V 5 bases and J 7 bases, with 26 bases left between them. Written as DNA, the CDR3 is TGTGCCAGCAGCCTCCCCTCAGGGGCAGAGGGACGGTGGACCCAGTACTTC. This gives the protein CASSLPSGAEGRWTQYF.

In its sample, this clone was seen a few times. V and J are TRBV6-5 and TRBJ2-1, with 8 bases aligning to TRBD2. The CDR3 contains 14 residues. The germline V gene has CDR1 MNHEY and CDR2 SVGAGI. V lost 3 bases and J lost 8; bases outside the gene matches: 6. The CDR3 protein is CASSYRGGRDEQFF. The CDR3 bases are TGTGCCAGCAGTTATCGCGGGGGGCGGGATGAGCAGTTCTTC.

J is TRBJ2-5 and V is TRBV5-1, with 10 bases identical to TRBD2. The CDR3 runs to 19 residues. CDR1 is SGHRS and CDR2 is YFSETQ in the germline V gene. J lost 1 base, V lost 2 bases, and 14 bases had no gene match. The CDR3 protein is CASSFHWRAGGLGQETQYF. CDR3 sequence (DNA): TGCGCCAGCAGCTTCCATTGGAGAGCGGGAGGGTTGGGCCAAGAGACCCAGTACTTC. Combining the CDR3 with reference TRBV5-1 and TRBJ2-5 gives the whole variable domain KAGVTQTPRYLIKTRGQQVTLSCSPISGHRSVSWYQQTPGQGLQFLFEYFSETQRNKGNFPGRFSGRQFSNSRSEMNVSTLELGDSALYLCASSFHWRAGGLGQETQYFGPGTRLLVL.

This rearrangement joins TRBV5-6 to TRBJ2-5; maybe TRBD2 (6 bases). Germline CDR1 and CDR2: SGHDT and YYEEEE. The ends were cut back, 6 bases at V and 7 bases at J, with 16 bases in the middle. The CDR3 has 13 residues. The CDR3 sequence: CASKFGVGGTQYF. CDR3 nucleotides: TGTGCCAGCAAGTTTGGGGTGGGGGGGACCCAGTACTTC.

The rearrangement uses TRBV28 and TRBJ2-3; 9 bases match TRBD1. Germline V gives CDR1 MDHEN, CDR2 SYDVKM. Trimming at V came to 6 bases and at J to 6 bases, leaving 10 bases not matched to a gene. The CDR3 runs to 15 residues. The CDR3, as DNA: TGTGCCAGCAGCCCCGGGACAGGGATTTCGGATACGCAGTATTTT. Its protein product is CASSPGTGISDTQYF.

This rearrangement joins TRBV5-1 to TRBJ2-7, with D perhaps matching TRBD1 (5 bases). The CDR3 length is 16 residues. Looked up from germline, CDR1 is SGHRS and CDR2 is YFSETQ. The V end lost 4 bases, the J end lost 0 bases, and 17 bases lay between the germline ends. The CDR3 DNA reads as TGCGCCAGCAGCGTAGAAAGGGGCACCAACTCCTACGAGCAGTACTTC. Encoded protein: CASSVERGTNSYEQYF.

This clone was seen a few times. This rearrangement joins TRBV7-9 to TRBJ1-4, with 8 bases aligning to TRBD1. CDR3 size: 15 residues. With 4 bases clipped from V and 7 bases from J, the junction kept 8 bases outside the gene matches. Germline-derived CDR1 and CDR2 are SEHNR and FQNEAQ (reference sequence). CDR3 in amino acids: CASSSRTGLREKLFF. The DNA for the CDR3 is TGTGCCAGCAGCTCGCGGACAGGGCTTCGTGAAAAACTGTTTTTT.

CDR3 DNA sequence: TGTGCCAGCTCAGAAGGGGGACCAAACACTGAAGCTTTCTTT. It encodes CASSEGGPNTEAFF. The chain employs TRBV18 and TRBJ1-1, with D possibly matching TRBD1 (6 bases). In germline, CDR1 is KGHSH, CDR2 LQKENI. V shed 5 bases and J shed 2 bases, with 12 bases lying between them. The CDR3 runs to 14 residues.

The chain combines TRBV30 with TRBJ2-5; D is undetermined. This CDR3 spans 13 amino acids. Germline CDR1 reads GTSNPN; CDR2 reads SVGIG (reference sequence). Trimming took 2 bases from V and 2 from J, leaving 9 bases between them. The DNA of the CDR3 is TGTGCCTGGAGTCACGGTAGTCAAGAGACCCAGTACTTC. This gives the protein CAWSHGSQETQYF.

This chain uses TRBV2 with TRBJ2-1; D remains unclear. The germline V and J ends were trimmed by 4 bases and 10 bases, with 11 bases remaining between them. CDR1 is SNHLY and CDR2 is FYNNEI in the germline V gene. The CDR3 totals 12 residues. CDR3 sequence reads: CASSGPWAEQFF. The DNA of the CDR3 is TGTGCCAGCAGTGGTCCTTGGGCCGAGCAGTTCTTC.

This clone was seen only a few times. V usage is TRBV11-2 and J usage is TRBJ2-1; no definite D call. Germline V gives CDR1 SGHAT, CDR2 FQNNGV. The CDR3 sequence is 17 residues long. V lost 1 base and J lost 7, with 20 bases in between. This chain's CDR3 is CASSLAFPAPSRNEQFF. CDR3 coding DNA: TGTGCCAGCAGCTTAGCTTTCCCAGCACCTTCTAGGAATGAGCAGTTCTTC.

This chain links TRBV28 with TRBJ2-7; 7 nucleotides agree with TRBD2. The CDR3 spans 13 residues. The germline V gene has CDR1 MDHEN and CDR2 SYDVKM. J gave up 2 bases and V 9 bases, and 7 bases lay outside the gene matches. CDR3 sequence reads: CASSGQPTYEQYF. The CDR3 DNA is TGTGCCAGTAGCGGGCAGCCAACCTACGAGCAGTACTTC.

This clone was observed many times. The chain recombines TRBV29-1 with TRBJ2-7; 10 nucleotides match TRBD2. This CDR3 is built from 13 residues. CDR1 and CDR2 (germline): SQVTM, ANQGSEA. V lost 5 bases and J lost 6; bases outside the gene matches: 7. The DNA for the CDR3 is TGCAGCGTTTCCGGGACTAGCGTGAGCGAGCAGTACTTC. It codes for CSVSGTSVSEQYF.

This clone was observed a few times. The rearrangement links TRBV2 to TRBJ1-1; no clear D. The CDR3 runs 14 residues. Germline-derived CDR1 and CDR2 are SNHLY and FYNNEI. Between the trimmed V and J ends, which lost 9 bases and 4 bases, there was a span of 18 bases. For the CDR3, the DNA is TGTGCCAGTAGAAGATTAACCACGGTCACTGAAGCTTTCTTT. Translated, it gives CASRRLTTVTEAFF.

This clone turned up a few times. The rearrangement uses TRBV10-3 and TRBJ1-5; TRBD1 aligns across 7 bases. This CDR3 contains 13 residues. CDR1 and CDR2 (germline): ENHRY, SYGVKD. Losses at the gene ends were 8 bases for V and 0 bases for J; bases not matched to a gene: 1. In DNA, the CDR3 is TGTGCCATCGGGACAGATAGCAATCAGCCCCAGCATTTT. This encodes CAIGTDSNQPQHF.

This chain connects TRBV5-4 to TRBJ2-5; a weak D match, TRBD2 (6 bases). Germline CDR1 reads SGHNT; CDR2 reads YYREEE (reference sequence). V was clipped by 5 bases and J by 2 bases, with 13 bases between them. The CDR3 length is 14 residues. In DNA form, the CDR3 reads TGTGCCAGCAGTAAGATCGGGACTCAAGAGACCCAGTACTTC. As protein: CASSKIGTQETQYF.

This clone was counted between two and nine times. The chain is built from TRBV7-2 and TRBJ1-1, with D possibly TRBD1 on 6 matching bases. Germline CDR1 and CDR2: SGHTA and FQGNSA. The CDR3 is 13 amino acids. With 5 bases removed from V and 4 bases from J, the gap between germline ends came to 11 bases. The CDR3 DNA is TGTGCCAGCAGCGCCGGACAGACCACTGAAGCTTTCTTT. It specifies CASSAGQTTEAFF.

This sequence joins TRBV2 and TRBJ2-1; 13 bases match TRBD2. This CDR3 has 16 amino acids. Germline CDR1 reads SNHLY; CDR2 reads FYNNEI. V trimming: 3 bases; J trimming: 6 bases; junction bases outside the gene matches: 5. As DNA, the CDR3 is TGTGCCAGCAGTGATATCTGGACTAGCGGGAGCAATGAGCAGTTCTTC. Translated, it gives CASSDIWTSGSNEQFF.

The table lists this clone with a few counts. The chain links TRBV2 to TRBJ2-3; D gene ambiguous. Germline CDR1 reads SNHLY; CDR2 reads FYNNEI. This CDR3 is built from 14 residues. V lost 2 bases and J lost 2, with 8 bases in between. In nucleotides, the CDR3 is TGTGCCAGCAGTGAAAACTCCTACACAGATACGCAGTATTTT. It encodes CASSENSYTDTQYF.

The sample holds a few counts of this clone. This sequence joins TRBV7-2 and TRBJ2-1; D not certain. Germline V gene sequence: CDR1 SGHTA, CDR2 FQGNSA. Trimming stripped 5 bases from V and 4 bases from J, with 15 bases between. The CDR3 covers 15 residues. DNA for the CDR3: TGTGCCAGCAGCCTGGAGCCACTGCCTTACAATGAGCAGTTCTTC. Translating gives CASSLEPLPYNEQFF. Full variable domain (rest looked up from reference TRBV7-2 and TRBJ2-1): GAGVSQSPSNKVTEKGKDVELRCDPISGHTALYWYRQSLGQGLEFLIYFQGNSAPDKSGLPSDRFSAERTGGSVSTLTIQRTQQEDSAVYLCASSLEPLPYNEQFFGPGTRLTVL.